This T cell receptor beta chain emerged from a study of blood T cell repertoires in COVID-19. Study overall: Samples taken during acute and convalescent COVID-19 were collected in the United States, Italy and Spain.

Trimming cost V 4 bases and J 5 bases; bases outside gene matches: 6. The V gene's germline CDR1 is SGHRS and CDR2 YFSETQ. The CDR3 spans 13 residues. This clone was recorded once. Clones were read by immunoSEQ multiplex PCR, and TCRdb kept only the in-frame ones, dropping some. This repertoire shows about 180,000 clones, about 87% found once; its top ten account for about 4%. The sequencing sample was made of peripheral blood. The chain joins TRBV5-1 to TRBJ2-7; 7 nucleotides match TRBD2. The sequence was obtained from a woman aged 30 to 39 with acute or convalescent COVID-19. The CDR3 region has the DNA TGCGCCAGCAGCGTGGGACTACCAAACGAGCAGTACTTC. Amino acids: CASSVGLPNEQYF.